The rows below give T cell receptor beta chains drawn from one sample of a study of cytomegalovirus exposure and HLA in healthy donors. Clones were sequenced by immunoSEQ multiplex PCR, and TCRdb holds only the in-frame ones, with some missing. The table includes 80,000 to 130,000 clones, roughly 88% detected once. What was sequenced was PBMCs. These receptor sequences come from a woman aged 18 to 35 in good health and CMV-seronegative. CDR3s include the opening cysteine and the closing phenylalanine or tryptophan. D genes are given only for firm matches. Clone size is not always given. Where it is, it says once, few, many or a class for expanded clones.

>TRBD1|TRBV5-1|TRBJ2-1|few
CASSLARGHRNEQFF
TGCGCCAGCAGCTTGGCAAGGGGGCATCGCAATGAGCAGTTCTTC
>NA|TRBV6-5|TRBJ1-2|once
CASSGYRDPYGYTF
TGTGCCAGCAGCGGCTACAGGGACCCCTATGGCTACACCTTC
>NA|TRBV6-1|TRBJ1-1|NA
CASSEPRRKAFF
TGTGCCAGCAGTGAGCCCCGGAGGAAAGCTTTCTTT
>TRBD1|TRBV5-5|TRBJ1-1|NA
CASSLAGGNGAFF
TGTGCCAGCAGCTTGGCAGGGGGTAATGGAGCTTTCTTT
>NA|TRBV25-1|TRBJ1-3|NA
CASSGYRASSGNTIYF
TGTGCCAGCAGTGGGTACAGGGCCTCCTCTGGAAACACCATATATTTT
>TRBD1|TRBV7-9|TRBJ2-7|NA
CASSSGQVYSYEQYF
TGTGCCAGCAGCTCGGGACAGGTCTACTCCTACGAGCAGTACTTC
>NA|TRBV5-6|TRBJ2-1|NA
CASSLVQSRDEQFF
TGTGCCAGCAGCTTGGTCCAGAGCAGGGATGAGCAGTTCTTC
>NA|TRBV7-9|TRBJ1-6|NA
CSSSRDYNSPLHF
TGTTCCAGCAGCCGGGACTATAATTCACCCCTCCACTTT
>TRBD2|TRBV7-8|TRBJ2-7|NA
CASSLGWVAGSYEQYF
TGTGCCAGCAGCTTAGGGTGGGTAGCGGGGTCCTACGAGCAGTACTTC
>NA|TRBV28|TRBJ2-7|NA
CATRVQGRPYEQYF
TGTGCCACCCGGGTGCAGGGCAGACCCTACGAGCAGTACTTC
>TRBD1|TRBV7-3|TRBJ2-1|NA
CASSLIGGDLYNEQFF
TGTGCCAGCAGCTTAATAGGGGGCGACCTCTACAATGAGCAGTTCTTC
>NA|TRBV6-5|TRBJ2-7|NA
CASRIQGSLAEQYF
TGTGCCAGCAGGATACAGGGTTCGCTCGCCGAGCAGTACTTC
>TRBD1|TRBV5-6|TRBJ2-3|NA
CASSRQGITDTQYF
TGTGCCAGCAGCCGACAGGGAATAACAGATACGCAGTATTTT
>NA|TRBV10-3|TRBJ2-1|NA
CAIRDSSYNEQFF
TGTGCCATCAGGGACAGCTCCTACAATGAGCAGTTCTTC
>TRBD2|TRBV19|TRBJ2-3|NA
CASSPGRLAADTQYF
TGTGCCAGTAGTCCCGGGAGACTAGCGGCAGATACGCAGTATTTT
>NA|TRBV6-5|TRBJ2-3|NA
CASSPLSTDTQYF
TGTGCCAGCAGCCCCTTGAGCACAGATACGCAGTATTTT
>NA|TRBV7-9|TRBJ2-2|NA
CASSLLVTGELFF
TGTGCCAGCAGCTTACTAGTCACCGGGGAGCTGTTTTTT
>NA|TRBV27|TRBJ1-4|NA
CASSDGRGTNEKLFF
TGTGCCAGCAGCGACGGGAGGGGAACTAATGAAAAACTGTTTTTT
>TRBD1|TRBV19|TRBJ1-5|NA
CASRTGAGQPQHF
TGTGCCAGTCGCACAGGGGCAGGCCAGCCCCAGCATTTT
>NA|TRBV19|TRBJ1-1|NA
CASSASMNTEAFF
TGTGCCAGTAGTGCCTCTATGAACACTGAAGCTTTCTTT
>TRBD2|TRBV6-5|TRBJ2-1|NA
CASSSSGDNEQFF
TGTGCCAGCAGTTCTAGCGGGGACAATGAGCAGTTCTTC
>NA|TRBV28|TRBJ2-7|NA
CASSYVSDYEQYF
TGTGCCAGCAGTTACGTTAGTGATTACGAGCAGTACTTC
>NA|TRBV5-1|TRBJ2-1|NA
CASGQDYSYNEQFF
TGCGCCAGCGGTCAGGATTACTCCTACAATGAGCAGTTCTTC
>TRBD2|TRBV7-2|TRBJ2-2|few
CASRMGTSSWSGELFF
TGTGCCAGCAGGATGGGGACTAGTTCATGGTCGGGGGAGCTGTTTTTT
>NA|TRBV5-1|TRBJ2-3|NA
CASSLTVSTDTQYF
TGCGCCAGCAGCTTGACGGTGAGCACAGATACGCAGTATTTT
>NA|TRBV4-3|TRBJ1-4|few
CASSQQTGVNEKLFF
TGCGCCAGCAGCCAACAGACAGGCGTTAATGAAAAACTGTTTTTT
>NA|TRBV5-1|TRBJ2-7|few
CASSRQIQGSSYEQYF
TGCGCCAGCAGTCGACAAATTCAGGGGTCCAGCTACGAGCAGTACTTC
>TRBD2|TRBV5-6|TRBJ2-7|NA
CASSSAGGADEQYF
TGTGCCAGCAGCTCCGCGGGGGGGGCAGACGAGCAGTACTTC
>TRBD1|TRBV14|TRBJ2-4|NA
CASSHGTEKYF
TGTGCCAGCAGCCATGGGACAGAGAAGTACTTC
>TRBD1|TRBV7-9|TRBJ1-2|NA
CASSWTGDDGYTF
TGTGCCAGCAGCTGGACAGGGGATGACGGCTACACCTTC
>NA|TRBV2|TRBJ2-7|NA
CASRPPSSYEQYF
TGTGCCAGCAGACCCCCTAGCTCCTACGAGCAGTACTTC
>NA|TRBV2|TRBJ2-7|NA
CASTGGANYEQYF
TGTGCCAGCACCGGAGGAGCAAACTACGAGCAGTACTTC
>TRBD1|TRBV6-5|TRBJ2-7|NA
CASRRTGSYEQYF
TGTGCCAGCAGACGGACAGGGTCCTACGAGCAGTACTTC
>NA|TRBV28|TRBJ2-5|NA
CASSPLSGVSEQYF
TGTGCCAGCAGCCCGCTGTCGGGAGTATCAGAGCAGTACTTC
>NA|TRBV11-1|TRBJ2-7|NA
CASSSEPPEGGPHYEQYF
TGTGCCAGCAGCTCCGAACCCCCCGAGGGGGGGCCGCACTACGAGCAGTACTTC